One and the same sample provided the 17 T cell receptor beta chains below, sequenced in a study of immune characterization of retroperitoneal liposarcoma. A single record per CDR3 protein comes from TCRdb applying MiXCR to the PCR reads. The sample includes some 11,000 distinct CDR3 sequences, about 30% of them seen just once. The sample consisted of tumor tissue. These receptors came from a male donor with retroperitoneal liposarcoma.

CDR3 in DNA: TGTGCCAGCAGTTCCCGACTAAGCTACGAGCAGTACTTC. As protein: CASSSRLSYEQYF. This chain connects TRBV6-5 to TRBJ2-1, with D perhaps matching TRBD2 (5 bases). The DNA end lines up better with TRBJ2-7; the J call may be wrong. CDR3 size: 13 residues. CDR1 MNHEY and CDR2 SVGAGI come from the germline V gene.

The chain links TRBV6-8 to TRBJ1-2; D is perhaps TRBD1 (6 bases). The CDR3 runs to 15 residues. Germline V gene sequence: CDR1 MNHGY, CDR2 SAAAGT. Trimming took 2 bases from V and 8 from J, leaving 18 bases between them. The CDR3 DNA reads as TGTGCCAGCAGTTACCTTAGGGGGACGGGGAACGGCTACACCTTC. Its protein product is CASSYLRGTGNGYTF.

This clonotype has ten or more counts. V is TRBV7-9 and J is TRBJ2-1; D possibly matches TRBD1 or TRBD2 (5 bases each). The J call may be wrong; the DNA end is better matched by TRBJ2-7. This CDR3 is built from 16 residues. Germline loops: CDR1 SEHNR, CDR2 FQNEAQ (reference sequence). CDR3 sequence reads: CASSLVPGAHYNEQYF. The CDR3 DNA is TGTGCCAGCAGCTTAGTCCCCGGGGCACACTACAATGAGCAGTACTTC.

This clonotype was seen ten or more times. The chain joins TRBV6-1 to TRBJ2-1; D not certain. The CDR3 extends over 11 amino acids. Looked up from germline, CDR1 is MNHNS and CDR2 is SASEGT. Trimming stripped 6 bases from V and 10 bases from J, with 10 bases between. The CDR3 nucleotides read TGTGCCAGCAGCGAGGCGACCGAGCAGTTCTTC. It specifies CASSEATEQFF.

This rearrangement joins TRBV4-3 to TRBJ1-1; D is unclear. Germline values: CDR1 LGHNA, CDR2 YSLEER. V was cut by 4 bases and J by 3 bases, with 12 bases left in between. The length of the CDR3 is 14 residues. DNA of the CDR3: TGCGCCAGCAGCCTAAGAGGGTGGGACACTGAAGCTTTCTTT. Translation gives CASSLRGWDTEAFF.

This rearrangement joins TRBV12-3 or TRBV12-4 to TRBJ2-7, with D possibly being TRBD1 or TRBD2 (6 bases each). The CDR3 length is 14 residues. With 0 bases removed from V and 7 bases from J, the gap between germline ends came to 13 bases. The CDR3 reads CASSLAGGYNEQYF. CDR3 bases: TGTGCCAGCAGTTTAGCGGGGGGCTACAATGAGCAGTACTTC.

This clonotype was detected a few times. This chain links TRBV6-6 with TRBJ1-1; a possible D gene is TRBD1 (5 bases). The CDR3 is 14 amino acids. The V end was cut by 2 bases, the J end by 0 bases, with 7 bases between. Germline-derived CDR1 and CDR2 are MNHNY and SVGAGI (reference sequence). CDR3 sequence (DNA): TGTGCCAGCAGTTACCAACAGGTGAACACTGAAGCTTTCTTT. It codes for CASSYQQVNTEAFF.

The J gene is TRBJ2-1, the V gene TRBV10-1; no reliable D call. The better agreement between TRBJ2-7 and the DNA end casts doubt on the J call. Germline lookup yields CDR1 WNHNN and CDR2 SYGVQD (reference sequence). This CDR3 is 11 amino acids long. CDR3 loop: CASSDGREQYF. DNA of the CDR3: TGCGCCAGCAGTGACGGCCGGGAGCAGTACTTC.

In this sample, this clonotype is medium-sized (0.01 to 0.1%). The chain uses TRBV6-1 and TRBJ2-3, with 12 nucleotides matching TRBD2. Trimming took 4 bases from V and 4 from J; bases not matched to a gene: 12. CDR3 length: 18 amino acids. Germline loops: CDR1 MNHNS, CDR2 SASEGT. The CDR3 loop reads CASSGLPLLAGGSDTQYF. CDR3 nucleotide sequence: TGTGCCAGCAGTGGCCTACCCCTTCTAGCGGGAGGGTCAGATACGCAGTATTTT.

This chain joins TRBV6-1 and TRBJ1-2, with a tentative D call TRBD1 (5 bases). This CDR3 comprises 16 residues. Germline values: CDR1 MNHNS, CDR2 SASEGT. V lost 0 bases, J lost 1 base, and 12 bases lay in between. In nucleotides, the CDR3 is TGTGCCAGCAGTGAAGCGGGAGGAGGGGTTAACTATGGCTACACCTTC. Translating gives CASSEAGGGVNYGYTF.

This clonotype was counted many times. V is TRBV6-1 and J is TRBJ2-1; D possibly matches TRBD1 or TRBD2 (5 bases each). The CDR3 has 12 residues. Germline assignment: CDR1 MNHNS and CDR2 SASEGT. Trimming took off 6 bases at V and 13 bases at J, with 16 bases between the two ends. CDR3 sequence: CASSRGQETQFF. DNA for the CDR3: TGTGCCAGCAGCCGGGGCCAAGAGACCCAGTTCTTC.

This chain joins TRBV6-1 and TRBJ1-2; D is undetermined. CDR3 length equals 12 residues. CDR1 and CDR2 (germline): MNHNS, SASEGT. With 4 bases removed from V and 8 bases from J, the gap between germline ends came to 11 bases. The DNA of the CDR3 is TGTGCCAGCAGTGTAGACCTAGGAGGCTACACCTTC. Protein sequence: CASSVDLGGYTF.

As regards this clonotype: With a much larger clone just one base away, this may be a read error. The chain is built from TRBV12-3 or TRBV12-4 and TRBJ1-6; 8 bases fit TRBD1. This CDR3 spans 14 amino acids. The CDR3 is CASNGQGGNSPPHF. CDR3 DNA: TGTGCCAGCAACGGACAGGGAGGCAATTCACCCCCCCACTTT.

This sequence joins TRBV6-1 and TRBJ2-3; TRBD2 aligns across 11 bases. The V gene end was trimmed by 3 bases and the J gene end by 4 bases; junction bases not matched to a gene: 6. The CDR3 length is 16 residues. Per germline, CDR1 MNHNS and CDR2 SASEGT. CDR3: CASSETGTSGSDTQYF. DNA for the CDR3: TGTGCCAGCAGTGAGACCGGGACTAGCGGTTCAGATACGCAGTATTTT.

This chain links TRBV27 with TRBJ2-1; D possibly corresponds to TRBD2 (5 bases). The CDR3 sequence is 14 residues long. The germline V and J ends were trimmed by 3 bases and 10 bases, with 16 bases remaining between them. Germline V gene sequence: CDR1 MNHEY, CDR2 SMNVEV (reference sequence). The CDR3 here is CASSLREDSYEQFF. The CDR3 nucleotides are TGTGCCAGCAGTTTGAGGGAAGACTCCTACGAGCAGTTCTTC.

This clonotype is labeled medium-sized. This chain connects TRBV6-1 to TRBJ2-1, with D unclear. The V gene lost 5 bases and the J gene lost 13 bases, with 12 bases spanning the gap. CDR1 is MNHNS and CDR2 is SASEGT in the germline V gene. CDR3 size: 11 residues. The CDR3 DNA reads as TGTGCCAGCAGTTCCCCAGAGACCCAGTTCTTC. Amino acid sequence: CASSSPETQFF.

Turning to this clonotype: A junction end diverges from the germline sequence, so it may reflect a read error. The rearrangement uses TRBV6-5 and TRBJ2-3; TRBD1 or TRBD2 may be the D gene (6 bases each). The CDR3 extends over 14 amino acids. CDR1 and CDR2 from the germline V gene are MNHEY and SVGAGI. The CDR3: CASCLRGGDNEQFF. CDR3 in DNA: TGTGCCAGCTGCCTGAGGGGCGGGGACAATGAGCAGTTCTTT.